This T cell receptor beta chain was captured by sequencing in a study of lymphopenia after photon versus proton radiotherapy. Study conclusions and caveats: Survival link was tested only in deceased patients; proton benefit remains a possibility.

This CDR3 is 14 amino acids long. V lost 0 bases and J 7 bases, leaving 12 bases between the germline ends. Germline CDR1 and CDR2: LNHDA and SQIVND (reference sequence). With respect to this clone: The antigen is unknown.

Some clones are missing from TCRdb's copy, which holds only in-frame ones; the method was immunoSEQ multiplex PCR. The table lists around 33,000 clones, roughly 89% of them singletons, with more than 6.5% in the top ten. The sequence came from a woman in her 70s with pancreatic cancer. Some clones in this sample may be carry-over from other donors' samples. This sample comprised peripheral blood, obtained from a patient treated with proton-based radiotherapy. J is TRBJ1-2 and V is TRBV19; possible D gene TRBD1, 6 bases. The CDR3 bases are TGTGCCAGTAGTATAGATCTCAGGGGAGTTGGCTACACCTTC. Translating it yields CASSIDLRGVGYTF. The full variable domain, its missing parts supplied by reference TRBV19 and TRBJ1-2, is DGGITQSPKYLFRKEGQNVTLSCEQNLNHDAMYWYRQDPGQGLRLIYYSQIVNDFQKGDIAEGYSVSREKKESFPLTVTSAQKNPTAFYLCASSIDLRGVGYTFGSGTRLTVV.